This T cell receptor (beta chain) emerged from a study of blood T cells in healthy people across ages. Study overall: Template switching caught about one barcoded beta molecule for each two T cells.

Primers used in a second PCR of about 6 to 11 cycles were a sample-barcoded 5' primer and a J-beta primer mix. TCRdb itself ran the 5' RACE reads through MiXCR, one entry per CDR3 protein. Of hundreds of thousands of distinct CDR3 sequences listed, approximately 30% were seen once; the top ten hold less than 20%. Healthy Caucasians from Russia aged roughly 6 to 95 served as donors. This clonotype has a count of ten or more. The antigen is undetermined. This CDR3 spans 12 amino acids. Germline loops: CDR1 LGHDT, CDR2 YNNKEL (reference sequence). Trimming stripped 4 bases from V and 8 bases from J, with 11 bases between. Study conclusions and caveats: Compared with aged donors, long-lived donors showed fewer expanded clones, suggesting selection.

This clonotype was sampled from a woman of 80 years or more in good health. The genes are TRBV3-1 and TRBJ1-2; D not resolved. The sequencing sample was made of blood. The CDR3 DNA follows: TGTGCCAGCAGCCGACCTGGTGAGGGCTACACCTTC. Its protein is CASSRPGEGYTF.